Below are 2 T cell receptor beta chains sequenced from a single sample in a study of shared clonotypes between healthy human individuals. Generated by immunoSEQ multiplex PCR, the TCRdb table keeps only in-frame clones and is missing some. The table has 2 million or so clones, around 95% seen once. Sequencing was done on a sample of naive CD4+ T cells sorted from blood. Sample subset: CD45RA+ positively selected. The receptor set was obtained from a man aged 18 to 30 in good health.

This sequence joins TRBV7-8 and TRBJ2-7; 10 positions agree with TRBD1. The trim removed 5 bases at V and 4 bases at J, leaving 8 bases unmatched. The CDR3 contains 15 residues. The germline V gene has CDR1 SGHVS and CDR2 FQNEAQ. The CDR3 loop reads CASSPAPGQGYEQYF. Written as DNA, the CDR3 is TGTGCCAGCAGCCCCGCCCCGGGACAGGGGTACGAGCAGTACTTC.

This chain joins TRBV5-1 and TRBJ2-7, with D unclear. Trimming shortened V by 2 bases and J by 3 bases, and 6 bases separated the two germline ends. Per germline, CDR1 SGHRS and CDR2 YFSETQ. This CDR3 spans 12 amino acids. The CDR3 DNA sequence: TGCGCCAGCAGCTTTGAGAACTACGAGCAGTACTTC. Encoded protein: CASSFENYEQYF.